This T cell receptor (beta chain) was sequenced for a study of T-cell memory formation after mild COVID-19. Study results and caveats: Second-wave clones reaching peak frequency on day 37 lacked confirmed SARS-CoV-2 specificity.

TCRdb re-analysed the 5' RACE reads in MiXCR, keeping a single row per CDR3 protein. The table lists 340,000 or so distinct CDR3 sequences, 10% to 15% of them singletons. This clonotype appeared a few times. Its antigen is not identified. Per germline, CDR1 MGHRA and CDR2 YSYEKL. The CDR3 is 17 amino acids. The V end lost 2 bases, the J end lost 7 bases, and 21 bases lay between the germline ends. The source material was PBMCs or a T cell subset sorted from them (not recorded which). The V gene is TRBV4-1, the J gene TRBJ2-1, with D perhaps matching TRBD2 (7 bases). The TCR was taken from a man between 18 and 35 years old who had mild COVID-19 (a few samples of this study predate the infection). Cell type and time point are not known. The CDR3 DNA reads as TGCGCCAGCAGCCAACGTGATTTTGGGGGGGCAGGGAATGAGCAGTTCTTC. Translation gives CASSQRDFGGAGNEQFF.